One T cell receptor (beta chain) is described in this entry. The sample belongs to a study of blood T cell repertoires in COVID-19. The overall study: The study drew acute and convalescent COVID-19 samples from the United States, Italy and Spain. Sources were T cells, B-cell-depleted T cells, or PBMCs; the material itself was cDNA or gDNA.

Generated by immunoSEQ multiplex PCR, the TCRdb table keeps only in-frame clones and is missing some. The sample includes 55,000 to 65,000 clones, more than 90% of them seen just once. Trimming removed 1 base from V and 8 bases from J, with 12 bases in between. CDR1 SEHNR and CDR2 FQNEAQ come from the germline V gene (reference sequence). The CDR3 spans 14 residues. Input material: peripheral blood. This sequence joins TRBV7-9 and TRBJ2-1; D remains ambiguous. This sequence was found in a man aged 60 to 69 with acute or convalescent COVID-19. Written as DNA, the CDR3 is TGTGCCAGCAGCTTAGATGGGCAGTTCGATGAGCAGTTCTTC. Protein: CASSLDGQFDEQFF. Filled out from reference TRBV7-9 and TRBJ2-1, the complete variable domain reads DTGVSQNPRHKITKRGQNVTFRCDPISEHNRLYWYRQTLGQGPEFLTYFQNEAQLEKSRLLSDRFSAERPKGSFSTLEIQRTEQGDSAMYLCASSLDGQFDEQFFGPGTRLTVL.